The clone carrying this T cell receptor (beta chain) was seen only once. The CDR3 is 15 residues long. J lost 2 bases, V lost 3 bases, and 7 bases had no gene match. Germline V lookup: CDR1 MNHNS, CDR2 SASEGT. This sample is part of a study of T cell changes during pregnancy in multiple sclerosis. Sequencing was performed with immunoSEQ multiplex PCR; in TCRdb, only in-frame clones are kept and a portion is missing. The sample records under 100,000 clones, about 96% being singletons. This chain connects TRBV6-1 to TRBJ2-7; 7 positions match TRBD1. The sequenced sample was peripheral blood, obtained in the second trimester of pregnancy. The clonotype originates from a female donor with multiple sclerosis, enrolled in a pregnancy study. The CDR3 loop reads CASSESGQAPYEQYF. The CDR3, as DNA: TGTGCCAGCAGTGAGTCCGGACAGGCCCCCTACGAGCAGTACTTC.